This T cell receptor beta chain was retrieved from a study of T-cell reconstitution after alpha-beta-depleted transplantation in children. This clonotype was detected only a few times. Molecular barcoding with unique molecular identifiers was used for the TCRbeta library. One entry per CDR3 protein results from TCRdb running MiXCR on the PCR reads. The sample gives around 380,000 distinct CDR3 sequences, approximately 11% of which show up once; 5% to 6.5% is in the top ten. The V gene lost 5 bases and the J gene lost 8 bases, with 16 bases spanning the gap. From germline, CDR1 is SGHTA and CDR2 FQGNSA. The length of the CDR3 is 14 residues.

The chain joins TRBV7-2 to TRBJ2-1, with D maybe TRBD1 (5 bases). This receptor was taken from a human donor who donated a stem cell graft to a child with acute myeloid leukemia. Here the sequenced sample was PBMCs from the stem cell graft donor, taken from the stem cell graft. The DNA for the CDR3 is TGTGCCAGCAGCCTCCACTCAGGGTCCGATGAGCAGTTCTTC. Amino acids: CASSLHSGSDEQFF.